This T cell receptor beta chain is from a study of lymphopenia after photon versus proton radiotherapy. Overall study results and limits: After lymphocyte nadir, photon-treated repertoires showed oligoclonal expansion, especially CD8+ Temra. Relative stability marked proton patients; photon patients lost diversity and naive cells.

Turning to this clone: Antigen unknown.

There are 13 residues in the CDR3. CDR1 and CDR2 from the germline V gene are SNHLY and FYNNEI. Trimming removed 4 bases from V and 5 bases from J, with 11 bases in between. Assay used: immunoSEQ multiplex PCR; TCRdb lists only in-frame clones, some missing. In the table there are roughly 32,000 clones, approximately 95% of which are singletons. The genes are TRBV2 and TRBJ1-2, with D perhaps TRBD1 (5 bases). This TCR was sampled from a woman in her forties or fifties with cholangiocarcinoma. The sample was peripheral blood, taken from a patient treated with photon-based radiotherapy. The CDR3 region has the DNA TGTGCCAGCAGTGCTGGGGCCAGGTATGGCTACACCTTC. It yields the protein CASSAGARYGYTF.